This TCR beta chain was recovered during a study of T cell repertoires in cytomegalovirus infection. Study summary: Indicated by public TCR beta signatures were CMV infection and matching HLA type.

V was clipped by 6 bases and J by 4 bases; unmatched bases: 13. Per germline, CDR1 MNHNY and CDR2 SVGAGI (reference sequence). The CDR3 has 17 amino acids. Comment on this clonotype: Its specificity is not known.

Overall study results and limits: The study identified carriers of CMV plus the relevant HLA from cumulative public TCR beta family frequency. HLA-C-restricted TCR beta clonotypes specific for CMV led the ex vivo response.

TCRdb independently ran MiXCR on the reads; one entry per CDR3 protein. Of fewer than 900,000 distinct CDR3 sequences detected, roughly 28% appear once; the ten largest clones hold about 12%. The chain uses TRBV6-6 and TRBJ1-2, with TRBD1 matching over 11 bases. This clonotype originated in a human donor in good health (CMV status not recorded). Some clones in this sample may be carry-over from other donors' samples. Sample: cultured CD8+ T cells from PBMCs, taken from culture after CMV antigen stimulation. The DNA for the CDR3 is TGTGCCAGCAGCGGGGACCCGCCGGGGACAGGGGGCTATGGCTACACCTTC. Protein product: CASSGDPPGTGGYGYTF.